This TCR beta chain is drawn from a study of blood T cell repertoires in COVID-19. The repertoire was sequenced with immunoSEQ multiplex PCR; TCRdb's copy has only in-frame clones and lacks some. In the table there are 200,000 to 250,000 clones, approximately 87% of which are singletons. This CDR3 spans 15 amino acids. Per the germline V gene, CDR1 is MDHEN and CDR2 is SYDVKM. J gave up 2 bases and V 6 bases, and 5 bases lay outside the gene matches. The sequenced sample consisted of PBMCs or T cells enriched from blood (not recorded which). The chain uses TRBV28 and TRBJ2-2, with 8 bases aligning to TRBD1. This sequence was found in a woman aged 45-65 years in a cohort exposed to, infected with or recovered from COVID-19 (not recorded which). In DNA, the CDR3 is TGTGCCAGCAGGCTGACAGGGGCTAACACCGGGGAGCTGTTTTTT. Protein: CASRLTGANTGELFF.